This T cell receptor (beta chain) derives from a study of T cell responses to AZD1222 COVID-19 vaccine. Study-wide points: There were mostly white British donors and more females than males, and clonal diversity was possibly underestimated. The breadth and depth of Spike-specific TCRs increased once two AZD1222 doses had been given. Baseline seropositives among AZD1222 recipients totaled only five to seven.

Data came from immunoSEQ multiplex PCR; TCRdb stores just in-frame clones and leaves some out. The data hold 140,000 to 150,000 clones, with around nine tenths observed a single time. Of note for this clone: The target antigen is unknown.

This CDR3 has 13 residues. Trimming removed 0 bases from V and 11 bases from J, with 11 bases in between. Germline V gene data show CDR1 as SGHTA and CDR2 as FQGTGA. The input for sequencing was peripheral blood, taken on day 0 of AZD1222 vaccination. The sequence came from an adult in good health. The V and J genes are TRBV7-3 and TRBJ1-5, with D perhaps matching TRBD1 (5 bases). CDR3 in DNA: TGTGCCAGCAGCTTAACCGTTGCAGGGACCCAGCATTTT. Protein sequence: CASSLTVAGTQHF.